Shown below are 27 T cell receptor beta chains from a single sample sequenced in a study of blood T cell repertoires in COVID-19. Clones were read by immunoSEQ multiplex PCR, and TCRdb kept only the in-frame ones, dropping some. The table includes 100,000 to 150,000 clones, approximately 88% detected once. The sequenced sample was peripheral blood. Every receptor here comes from a man aged 55 to 70 with acute or convalescent COVID-19.

The J gene is TRBJ2-3, the V gene TRBV30; no firm D call. The CDR3 extends over 14 amino acids. The germline V and J ends were trimmed by 7 bases and 0 bases, with 14 bases remaining between them. Germline V CDR1 and CDR2: GTSNPN, SVGIG (reference sequence). The DNA of the CDR3 is TGTGCCTTGAAGTCGAAGACTAGCACAGATACGCAGTATTTT. It yields the protein CALKSKTSTDTQYF.

V gene TRBV5-6 combines with J gene TRBJ1-6; D unresolved. The CDR3 is 14 residues long. CDR1 is SGHDT, CDR2 YYEEEE, per germline. The V end lost 0 bases, the J end lost 15 bases, and 16 bases lay between the germline ends. The CDR3 here is CASSLGRPVQGLHF. Written as DNA, the CDR3 is TGTGCCAGCAGCTTGGGCAGGCCCGTTCAAGGCCTCCACTTT.

This chain links TRBV5-5 with TRBJ1-5; D uncertain. The CDR3 length is 13 residues. The V end lost 4 bases, the J end lost 6 bases, and 11 bases lay between the germline ends. The germline V gene encodes CDR1 SGHKS and CDR2 YYEKEE (reference sequence). The CDR3 coding sequence is TGTGCCAGCAGCCCGGGTTTGGGTCAGCCCCAGCATTTT. The encoded protein is CASSPGLGQPQHF.

V and J are TRBV21-1 and TRBJ1-2; TRBD1 is the table's D call and was not checked against the DNA. TRBV21-1 is tagged as a pseudogene. This CDR3 has 19 amino acids. In DNA, the CDR3 is TGTGCCAGCAGAGAGACAGAAGGGGACAGGGACTCGTTGGACTATGGCTACACCTTC. It yields the protein CASRETEGDRDSLDYGYTF.

This chain uses TRBV6-5 with TRBJ2-7; 8 positions match TRBD1. The J segment lost 6 bases and the V segment lost 6 bases, leaving 4 bases of the junction unmatched. The CDR3 consists of 12 residues. CDR1 is MNHEY, CDR2 SVGAGI, per germline. The CDR3 nucleotides are TGTGCCAGCAGGGACAGGGTCTCCGAGCAGTACTTC. Translation: CASRDRVSEQYF.

This clone was observed once. The chain employs TRBV5-1 and TRBJ1-1, with 7 positions matching TRBD1. This CDR3 spans 14 amino acids. CDR1 is SGHRS, CDR2 YFSETQ, per germline. With 5 bases clipped from V and 4 bases from J, the junction kept 8 bases outside the gene matches. Written as DNA, the CDR3 is TGCGCCAGCAGTTTTACAGGGGTGGGCACTGAAGCTTTCTTT. It encodes CASSFTGVGTEAFF.

V gene TRBV19 combines with J gene TRBJ1-4; D remains ambiguous. Germline V gene data show CDR1 as LNHDA and CDR2 as SQIVND (reference sequence). The CDR3 spans 14 residues. Trimming cost V 7 bases and J 0 bases, with 9 bases left between them. In DNA, the CDR3 is TGTGCCAGTAACCAACCAGCAACTAATGAAAAACTGTTTTTT. It yields the protein CASNQPATNEKLFF.

The chain has TRBV5-4 and TRBJ1-6; D is uncertain. V was pared by 4 bases and J by 5 bases, with 10 bases between. The CDR3 covers 14 residues. Germline V lookup: CDR1 SGHNT, CDR2 YYREEE (reference sequence). The CDR3 here is CASSEGLNNSPLHF. CDR3 bases: TGTGCCAGCAGCGAAGGACTTAATAATTCACCCCTCCACTTT.

This sequence joins TRBV10-3 and TRBJ2-7; D not certain. The CDR3 is made up of 11 amino acids. V gave up 3 bases and J gave up 7 bases, with 7 bases separating them. Looked up from germline, CDR1 is ENHRY and CDR2 is SYGVKD. The CDR3 sequence: CAISEVGEQYF. The CDR3 DNA follows: TGTGCCATCAGTGAAGTCGGTGAGCAGTACTTC.

The V call is TRBV2, the J call TRBJ2-5, with TRBD1 identical over 11 bases. Germline V gene lookup returns CDR1 SNHLY and CDR2 FYNNEI. J was trimmed by 5 bases and V by 8 bases; bases with no gene match: 10. This CDR3 is built from 15 residues. CDR3 loop: CASAGGQGVGETQYF. The CDR3 DNA is TGTGCCAGCGCTGGGGGACAGGGGGTCGGGGAGACCCAGTACTTC.

The rearrangement uses TRBV19 and TRBJ1-4; the match to TRBD1 covers 9 bases. Trimming at V came to 5 bases and at J to 3 bases, leaving 4 bases not matched to a gene. Germline CDR1 LNHDA, CDR2 SQIVND (reference sequence). There are 15 residues in the CDR3. CDR3 DNA: TGTGCCAGTAGTCACAGGGGGCCGGCTAATGAAAAACTGTTTTTT. Translated: CASSHRGPANEKLFF.

V and J are TRBV19 and TRBJ2-7; 10 bases match TRBD1. V lost 5 bases and J lost 6; bases outside the gene matches: 13. This CDR3 is built from 16 residues. Germline lookup yields CDR1 LNHDA and CDR2 SQIVND (reference sequence). The CDR3 loop reads CASSPRDRGPLGEQYF. CDR3 DNA: TGTGCCAGTAGTCCCAGGGACAGGGGACCGTTAGGCGAGCAGTACTTC.

As DNA, the CDR3 is TGTGCCAGCAGTCAGACAGGGGGCTATGGCTACACCTTC. It translates to CASSQTGGYGYTF. The chain joins TRBV12-3 or TRBV12-4 to TRBJ1-2, with TRBD1 matching 9 bases. The ends lost 5 bases at V and 4 bases at J; junction bases unmatched: 2. The CDR3 loop spans 13 amino acids.

This chain links TRBV18 with TRBJ2-7; D gene uncertain. Germline values: CDR1 KGHSH, CDR2 LQKENI. The CDR3 contains 15 residues. V gave up 4 bases and J gave up 3 bases, with 16 bases separating them. The CDR3 bases are TGTGCCAGCTCACGAGAATCATCTACGGTCTACGAGCAGTACTTC. Residues: CASSRESSTVYEQYF.

The chain combines TRBV11-1 with TRBJ2-1; 7 bases are a match to TRBD2. Germline lookup yields CDR1 SGHAT and CDR2 FQDESV (reference sequence). With V trimmed by 4 bases and J by 9 bases, 6 bases remained unmatched. This CDR3 contains 13 residues. CDR3 bases: TGTGCCAGCAGCTCGGAGACTAGCCTTGAGCAGTTCTTC. This translates into CASSSETSLEQFF.

The chain couples TRBV5-6 to TRBJ2-5; D is unresolved. Per germline, CDR1 SGHDT and CDR2 YYEEEE. This CDR3 is built from 14 residues. V was cut by 0 bases and J by 5 bases, with 11 bases left in between. CDR3 amino acids: CASSLGAALETQYF. The CDR3 DNA reads as TGTGCCAGCAGCTTGGGGGCAGCCCTGGAGACCCAGTACTTC. The variable domain in full, completed from reference TRBV5-6 and TRBJ2-5, reads DAGVTQSPTHLIKTRGQQVTLRCSPKSGHDTVSWYQQALGQGPQFIFQYYEEEERQRGNFPDRFSGHQFPNYSSELNVNALLLGDSALYLCASSLGAALETQYFGPGTRLLVL.

The V call is TRBV30, the J call TRBJ1-5; D is possibly TRBD1 (5 bases). Germline assignment: CDR1 GTSNPN and CDR2 SVGIG (reference sequence). Trimming removed 2 bases at V and 4 bases at J, with 9 bases between. This CDR3 region has 13 residues. In nucleotides, the CDR3 is TGTGCCTGGAGTAAGGCAGGGAATCAGCCCCAGCATTTT. Its translation: CAWSKAGNQPQHF.

This clone was seen a handful of times. This chain uses TRBV7-8 with TRBJ2-7; D is ambiguous. The CDR3 runs to 13 residues. Germline V lookup: CDR1 SGHVS, CDR2 FQNEAQ. V was trimmed by 5 bases and J by 1 base, leaving 9 bases between them. The CDR3 loop reads CASSPEESYEQYF. CDR3 DNA: TGTGCCAGCAGCCCTGAGGAATCCTACGAGCAGTACTTC.

This clone appeared a few times. This chain joins TRBV6-1 and TRBJ2-5; 8 positions match TRBD1. The CDR3 has 14 amino acids. The junction had 4 bases not matched to a gene; V was cut back by 3 bases and J by 4 bases. The V gene's germline CDR1 is MNHNS and CDR2 SASEGT. CDR3 in amino acids: CASSEFRGLETQYF. CDR3 DNA: TGTGCCAGCAGTGAGTTCAGGGGGCTAGAGACCCAGTACTTC.

V gene TRBV10-3 combines with J gene TRBJ2-2; D possibly corresponds to TRBD1 (6 bases). Germline CDR1 reads ENHRY; CDR2 reads SYGVKD. There are 15 residues in the CDR3. The V gene lost 6 bases and the J gene lost 1 base, with 12 bases spanning the gap. The CDR3 spells CAIRSDRWNTGELFF. Written as DNA, the CDR3 is TGTGCCATCAGATCTGACAGGTGGAACACCGGGGAGCTGTTTTTT.

V is TRBV3-1 (or the pseudogene TRBV3-2) and J is TRBJ1-5; 10 bases fit TRBD1. V lost 5 bases to trimming and J lost 7 bases; unmatched junction nucleotides: 5. The CDR3 totals 14 residues. Germline V lookup: CDR1 LGHDT, CDR2 YNNKEL (reference sequence). In DNA form, the CDR3 reads TGTGCCAGCAGCGACAGGGGGCAAGGGCAGCCCCAGCATTTT. It specifies CASSDRGQGQPQHF.

The J gene is TRBJ2-3, the V gene TRBV11-2; weak D call: TRBD2 (6 bases). The CDR3 loop spans 15 amino acids. The germline CDR1 and CDR2 sequences are SGHAT and FQNNGV. The V gene lost 3 bases and the J gene lost 2 bases, with 12 bases spanning the gap. The CDR3 sequence: CASSFASGVTDTQYF. In DNA form, the CDR3 reads TGTGCCAGCAGCTTCGCCTCGGGGGTCACAGATACGCAGTATTTT.

The count of this clone is one. This chain joins TRBV12-5 and TRBJ2-5, with 7 bases fitting TRBD1. V was clipped by 2 bases and J by 4 bases; unmatched bases: 1. The CDR3 consists of 13 residues. Looked up from germline, CDR1 is LGHNT and CDR2 is FRNRAP. As DNA, the CDR3 is TGTGCTAGTGGTTTGACAGGGGCAGAGACCCAGTACTTC. Residues: CASGLTGAETQYF.

The chain couples TRBV5-1 to TRBJ2-3; the match to TRBD2 covers 9 bases. Germline V gene sequence: CDR1 SGHRS, CDR2 YFSETQ. This CDR3 contains 17 residues. The V and J ends lost 0 bases and 2 bases, in that order; junction bases with no gene match: 7. This CDR3 reads CASSLGGGALATDTQYF. The DNA of the CDR3 is TGCGCCAGCAGCTTGGGCGGGGGGGCCCTCGCCACAGATACGCAGTATTTT.

This rearrangement joins TRBV10-3 to TRBJ2-2; maybe TRBD1 (7 bases). This CDR3 has 15 residues. The V gene's germline CDR1 is ENHRY and CDR2 SYGVKD. V lost 3 bases to trimming and J lost 4 bases, with 12 bases between them. The CDR3 protein is CAISELQGGTGELFF. The CDR3 DNA follows: TGTGCCATCAGTGAACTCCAGGGGGGCACCGGGGAGCTGTTTTTT.

The table lists this clone with a few counts. The chain carries TRBV24-1 and TRBJ1-5; 9 bases match TRBD1. The CDR3 loop spans 16 amino acids. The V gene's germline CDR1 is KGHDR and CDR2 SFDVKD. V lost 5 bases, J lost 1 base, and 5 bases stayed unmatched. CDR3 in DNA: TGTGCCACCAGTGCCGGGGGACAGGGAAGCAATCAGCCCCAGCATTTT. This codes for CATSAGGQGSNQPQHF.

The chain recombines TRBV29-1 with TRBJ2-1, with 7 bases aligning to TRBD1. The CDR3 is 11 amino acids. The junction had 5 bases not matched to a gene; V was cut back by 7 bases and J by 8 bases. The germline V gene has CDR1 SQVTM and CDR2 ANQGSEA. Written as DNA, the CDR3 is TGCAGCGCAGACAGGGTCTATGAGCAGTTCTTC. Protein: CSADRVYEQFF.